Presented here are 27 T cell receptor beta chains from one specimen sequenced in a study of T cell repertoires in cytomegalovirus infection. TCRdb independently ran MiXCR on the reads; one entry per CDR3 protein. The profile covers almost 500,000 distinct CDR3 sequences, with around 11% appearing a single time and more than 8.5% taken by the ten largest. Sequenced sample: PBMCs. The receptor source for this set is a human donor in good health (CMV status not recorded). Some clones in this sample may be carry-over from other donors' samples.

The chain recombines TRBV11-2 with TRBJ1-1, with D perhaps TRBD1 (6 bases). This CDR3 contains 12 residues. Germline lookup yields CDR1 SGHAT and CDR2 FQNNGV. Trimming shortened V by 5 bases and J by 5 bases, and 9 bases separated the two germline ends. CDR3 in DNA: TGTGCCAGCAGCCATGACAGGACTGAAGCTTTCTTT. It translates to CASSHDRTEAFF.

The genes are TRBV19 and TRBJ1-4, with D uncertain. This CDR3 comprises 13 residues. Germline-derived CDR1 and CDR2 are LNHDA and SQIVND (reference sequence). V lost 7 bases and J 5 bases, leaving 11 bases between the germline ends. This CDR3 reads CASNSRENEKLFF. The CDR3 nucleotides are TGTGCCAGTAACTCGCGAGAGAATGAAAAACTGTTTTTT.

This clonotype was detected ten times or more. V is TRBV12-3 or TRBV12-4 and J is TRBJ2-4; D might be TRBD1 or TRBD2, each matching 6 bases. The CDR3 is made up of 15 amino acids. V was shortened by 3 bases and J by 9 bases, with 18 bases between the two germline ends. The CDR3, as DNA: TGTGCCAGCAGTTTTAAGGGGGGTCAGGGAAGCATTCAGTACTTC. It encodes CASSFKGGQGSIQYF.

This chain links TRBV2 with TRBJ1-3, with D unclear. Germline V gene lookup returns CDR1 SNHLY and CDR2 FYNNEI. The CDR3 sequence is 15 residues long. V lost 0 bases and J 0 bases, leaving 6 bases between the germline ends. This chain's CDR3 is CASSEATVSGNTIYF. CDR3 sequence (DNA): TGTGCCAGCAGTGAAGCAACAGTCTCTGGAAACACCATATATTTT.

Many counts were recorded for this clonotype. This CDR3 is CASSSQGPTYTIYF. CDR3 nucleotides: TGTGCCAGCAGTTCACAGGGGCCCACGTACACCATATATTTT. The chain carries TRBV28 and TRBJ1-3; 7 nucleotides align to TRBD1. Trimming at V came to 4 bases and at J to 8 bases, leaving 8 bases not matched to a gene. Germline assignment: CDR1 MDHEN and CDR2 SYDVKM. This CDR3 region has 14 residues.

This clonotype was detected only a few times. The chain couples TRBV3-1 to TRBJ1-6; D remains unclear. The CDR3 covers 12 residues. CDR1 and CDR2 from the germline V gene are LGHDT and YNNKEL (reference sequence). Trimming left V 0 bases short and J 15 bases short, with 9 bases between. CDR3 sequence reads: CASSQDRGRLHF. CDR3 nucleotide sequence: TGTGCCAGCAGCCAAGACCGCGGCCGCCTCCACTTT.

The rearrangement uses TRBV4-1 and TRBJ1-5; the D gene is possibly TRBD1 (5 bases). Germline V gives CDR1 MGHRA, CDR2 YSYEKL. The CDR3 is 14 amino acids. Trimming stripped 0 bases from V and 5 bases from J, with 8 bases between. The CDR3 spells CASSQEGRYQPQHF. The DNA of the CDR3 is TGCGCCAGCAGCCAAGAGGGGCGTTATCAGCCCCAGCATTTT.

This clonotype showed up just a few times. The chain employs TRBV20-1 and TRBJ2-7; D is perhaps TRBD2 (5 bases). CDR3 size: 17 residues. Trimming cost V 0 bases and J 0 bases, with 18 bases left between them. Germline loops: CDR1 DFQATT, CDR2 SNEGSKA (reference sequence). CDR3 in DNA: TGCAGTGCTAGAGAGCCCCCCGGGAAAGAGAGCTCCTACGAGCAGTACTTC. It codes for CSAREPPGKESSYEQYF.

The table lists this clonotype with many counts. V is TRBV20-1 and J is TRBJ1-5; D might be TRBD1 (6 bases). V was clipped by 0 bases and J by 2 bases, with 14 bases between them. CDR3 length equals 16 residues. The V gene's germline CDR1 is DFQATT and CDR2 SNEGSKA (reference sequence). The DNA for the CDR3 is TGCAGTGCTAGAGATCTTGGGGGCGCAGGCAATCAGCCCCAGCATTTT. Its protein is CSARDLGGAGNQPQHF.

The genes are TRBV30 and TRBJ2-1; 14 bases match TRBD2. The junction had 19 bases not matched to a gene; V was cut back by 1 base and J by 5 bases. CDR3 length: 21 residues. Germline CDR1 reads GTSNPN; CDR2 reads SVGIG (reference sequence). Written as DNA, the CDR3 is TGTGCCTGGAGTGAGTTCCCGGGACTAGCGGGAGCCAGGGGAAGTCACAATGAGCAGTTCTTC. Protein product: CAWSEFPGLAGARGSHNEQFF.

This clonotype occurred many times. The V and J genes are TRBV28 and TRBJ1-2; D unresolved. Germline CDR1 reads MDHEN; CDR2 reads SYDVKM. The length of the CDR3 is 13 residues. The V gene lost 4 bases and the J gene lost 4 bases, with 10 bases spanning the gap. Here the CDR3 reads CASSSRPPYGYTF. In nucleotides, the CDR3 is TGTGCCAGCAGTTCTAGGCCACCCTATGGCTACACCTTC.

This clonotype was detected only a few times. V is TRBV10-3 and J is TRBJ1-5; D might be TRBD1 (5 bases). The germline V and J ends were trimmed by 0 bases and 1 base, with 10 bases remaining between them. Germline CDR1 ENHRY, CDR2 SYGVKD. This CDR3 comprises 16 residues. The CDR3 spells CAISESGRASNQPQHF. In nucleotides, the CDR3 is TGTGCCATCAGTGAGTCGGGCAGGGCGAGCAATCAGCCCCAGCATTTT.

In its sample, this clonotype was seen many times. The chain uses TRBV5-1 and TRBJ1-4; tentative D call: TRBD1 (6 bases). This CDR3 region has 16 residues. Deletions cut 4 bases from V and 2 bases from J, with 15 bases between. The germline V gene encodes CDR1 SGHRS and CDR2 YFSETQ. As DNA, the CDR3 is TGCGCCAGCAGCCGTGTGGGGGGGCGGACTAATGAAAAACTGTTTTTT. Translating it yields CASSRVGGRTNEKLFF. Full variable domain (rest looked up from reference TRBV5-1 and TRBJ1-4): KAGVTQTPRYLIKTRGQQVTLSCSPISGHRSVSWYQQTPGQGLQFLFEYFSETQRNKGNFPGRFSGRQFSNSRSEMNVSTLELGDSALYLCASSRVGGRTNEKLFFGSGTQLSVL.

This clonotype was detected ten times or more. This chain links TRBV7-2 with TRBJ1-6; TRBD1 might be the D (6 bases). V dropped 5 bases and J dropped 3 bases, with 14 bases sitting between them. Germline values: CDR1 SGHTA, CDR2 FQGNSA. This CDR3 has 16 residues. The CDR3 coding sequence is TGTGCCAGCAGCACAGGGTCCACGTTCTATAATTCACCCCTCCACTTT. The encoded protein is CASSTGSTFYNSPLHF.

The V call is TRBV25-1, the J call TRBJ2-2; D may be TRBD2 (5 bases). This CDR3 comprises 16 residues. The V end was cut by 4 bases, the J end by 3 bases, with 15 bases between. CDR1 and CDR2 (germline): MGHDK, SYGVNS. CDR3: CASSGGSSLYTGELFF. CDR3 nucleotides: TGTGCCAGCAGTGGTGGGAGTAGCTTATACACCGGGGAGCTGTTTTTT.

This clonotype was observed a handful of times. The chain recombines TRBV19 with TRBJ2-3; D gene unclear. The length of the CDR3 is 14 residues. The V gene lost 6 bases and the J gene lost 0 bases, with 10 bases spanning the gap. Germline assignment: CDR1 LNHDA and CDR2 SQIVND (reference sequence). The CDR3 sequence: CASRSLLSTDTQYF. In DNA, the CDR3 is TGTGCCAGTAGATCCCTGCTGAGCACAGATACGCAGTATTTT.

This clonotype was seen at least ten times. The chain combines TRBV2 with TRBJ2-7; 10 positions match TRBD2. Per the germline V gene, CDR1 is SNHLY and CDR2 is FYNNEI. J gave up 6 bases and V 2 bases, and 7 bases lay outside the gene matches. The CDR3 sequence is 15 residues long. The CDR3 spells CASSERPSGSGEQYF. CDR3 sequence (DNA): TGTGCCAGCAGTGAACGTCCTAGCGGGAGTGGCGAGCAGTACTTC.

This clonotype was picked up a small number of times. The genes are TRBV6-2 or TRBV6-3 and TRBJ2-1, with 7 bases matching TRBD2. Losses at the gene ends were 7 bases for V and 4 bases for J; bases not matched to a gene: 13. The CDR3 consists of 16 residues. The germline V gene encodes CDR1 MNHEY and CDR2 SVGEGT. The CDR3 protein is CASTYEGLADYNEQFF. In nucleotides, the CDR3 is TGTGCCAGCACCTACGAGGGGCTAGCGGATTACAATGAGCAGTTCTTC.

This clonotype was detected a few times. The chain couples TRBV9 to TRBJ2-7; no reliable D call. Trimming shortened V by 2 bases and J by 2 bases, and 8 bases separated the two germline ends. CDR3 length: 13 amino acids. Germline loops: CDR1 SGDLS, CDR2 YYNGEE. The CDR3 DNA sequence: TGTGCCAGCAGCGTGAGGAGCGCCTACGAGCAGTACTTC. Its protein product is CASSVRSAYEQYF.

The chain carries TRBV6-1 and TRBJ1-2; D gene unclear. CDR1 and CDR2 (germline): MNHNS, SASEGT. Trimming left V 0 bases short and J 0 bases short, with 11 bases between. This CDR3 region has 16 residues. CDR3 in amino acids: CASSEAFGRANYGYTF. For the CDR3, the DNA is TGTGCCAGCAGTGAAGCGTTCGGCAGAGCTAACTATGGCTACACCTTC.

This clonotype was picked up many times. The chain couples TRBV7-2 to TRBJ2-7; 7 nucleotides align to TRBD1. Germline loops: CDR1 SGHTA, CDR2 FQGNSA. The CDR3 totals 15 residues. J gave up 7 bases and V 3 bases, and 12 bases lay outside the gene matches. The CDR3 region is CASSLPNDRDGEQYF. Here the CDR3 DNA reads TGTGCCAGCAGCTTGCCCAACGACAGGGATGGAGAGCAGTACTTC.

This clonotype occurred many times. The CDR3 bases are TGTGCCACCGCTAAGGGACAGGGGGAACATGGCTACACCTTC. Its protein product is CATAKGQGEHGYTF. The genes are TRBV7-2 and TRBJ1-2; 11 bases align to TRBD1. Germline V gene lookup returns CDR1 SGHTA and CDR2 FQGNSA. The length of the CDR3 is 14 residues. With V trimmed by 10 bases and J by 6 bases, 10 bases remained unmatched.

This chain joins TRBV5-1 and TRBJ1-5; TRBD1 agrees at 11 bases. Germline CDR1 is SGHRS and CDR2 is YFSETQ. The ends lost 4 bases at V and 4 bases at J; junction bases unmatched: 7. The CDR3 has 16 amino acids. The CDR3 DNA is TGCGCCAGCAGCCGATGGGGGACAGGGGGAAATCAGCCCCAGCATTTT. Protein: CASSRWGTGGNQPQHF.

The V gene is TRBV10-3, the J gene TRBJ1-3; TRBD1 might be the D (6 bases). From germline, CDR1 is ENHRY and CDR2 SYGVKD. V lost 0 bases, J lost 0 bases, and 9 bases lay in between. The CDR3 runs to 16 residues. CDR3: CAISESRGGSGNTIYF. CDR3 in DNA: TGTGCCATCAGTGAGTCGAGGGGGGGCTCTGGAAACACCATATATTTT.

The sample holds a few counts of this clonotype. The rearrangement links TRBV3-1 to TRBJ2-5; 9 positions agree with TRBD2. V was pared by 4 bases and J by 4 bases, with 4 bases of the junction left unmatched. CDR1 and CDR2 (germline): LGHDT, YNNKEL (reference sequence). The length of the CDR3 is 14 residues. The CDR3: CASSLGLATETQYF. The CDR3 nucleotides are TGTGCCAGCAGCCTGGGACTAGCAACAGAGACCCAGTACTTC.

This clonotype has only a few counts. This chain uses TRBV29-1 with TRBJ2-5; D may be TRBD1 (5 bases). Germline assignment: CDR1 SQVTM and CDR2 ANQGSEA. CDR3 length: 13 amino acids. Trimming removed 4 bases at V and 1 base at J, with 10 bases between. CDR3 amino acids: CSVGGAGQETQYF. CDR3 sequence (DNA): TGCAGCGTTGGTGGGGCAGGCCAAGAGACCCAGTACTTC.

In this sample, this clonotype turned up many times. This chain links TRBV27 with TRBJ1-5; D is undetermined. V was pared by 0 bases and J by 5 bases, with 11 bases between. The CDR3 has 15 residues. CDR1 and CDR2 from the germline V gene are MNHEY and SMNVEV (reference sequence). CDR3 residues: CASSLSGSVDQPQHF. Written as DNA, the CDR3 is TGTGCCAGCAGTTTATCGGGGTCCGTGGATCAGCCCCAGCATTTT.